This T cell receptor beta chain comes out of a study of blood T cell repertoires in COVID-19. Study-level background: Sites in the United States, Italy and Spain provided acute and convalescent COVID-19 samples.

There are 16 residues in the CDR3. In germline, CDR1 is LNHDA, CDR2 SQIVND (reference sequence). V was clipped by 7 bases and J by 6 bases; unmatched bases: 15. As handled by the study authors: Estimates of nucleated cell counts were drawn from the amplification of reference gene primers. Produced via immunoSEQ multiplex PCR; TCRdb's table is partial and in-frame only. That table supplies the V and J calls and clone size; D and trimming were determined from the DNA. This sample has 30,000 or so clones; 80% to 90% occur once, and the top ten carry approximately 4%. Source material: peripheral blood. V usage is TRBV19 and J usage is TRBJ2-1; 7 bases agree with TRBD2. The clonotype originates from a middle-aged man with acute or convalescent COVID-19. CDR3 bases: TGTGCCAGTACTTACCCCCTACCGGGGGGAGGCAATGAGCAGTTCTTC. Its protein product is CASTYPLPGGGNEQFF.